This TCR beta chain was identified during a study of blood T cell repertoires in COVID-19. Study background: The United States, Italy and Spain supplied acute and convalescent COVID-19 samples. T cells, B-cell-depleted T cells, or PBMCs provided the cDNA or gDNA that served as material.

The germline gives CDR1 MNHEY, CDR2 SMNVEV (reference sequence). The CDR3 runs 15 residues. Trimming removed 6 bases from V and 5 bases from J, with 19 bases in between. Original handling: Nucleated cell counts were estimated from reference gene primer amplification. The table came from immunoSEQ multiplex PCR; TCRdb's copy has only in-frame clones and leaves some out. V, J and clone size were drawn from that table, and D and trimming were deduced from the DNA. This table has more than 70,000 clones, 86% appearing once. Sequenced sample: peripheral blood. V gene TRBV27 combines with J gene TRBJ1-1; a weak D match, TRBD1 (6 bases). The source is a man aged 50 or older with active or convalescent COVID-19. CDR3 nucleotide sequence: TGTGCCAGCAGCCACCAGGGGTCTAGGATTACTGAAGCTTTCTTT. The encoded protein is CASSHQGSRITEAFF.